One sample yielded the 31 T cell receptor beta chains listed below, sequenced in a study of T cell repertoires in cytomegalovirus infection. These TCRs are of unknown antigen specificity. TCRdb passed the reads through MiXCR, listing each CDR3 protein once. Of fewer than 850,000 distinct CDR3 sequences in the sample, almost 30% were seen once. Sequenced material: cultured CD8+ T cells from PBMCs, taken from culture after CMV antigen stimulation. These receptors were obtained from a human donor in good health (CMV status not recorded). Some clones in this sample may be carry-over from other donors' samples.

This rearrangement joins TRBV18 to TRBJ1-1; D possibly corresponds to TRBD1 (5 bases). Germline CDR1 KGHSH, CDR2 LQKENI. The CDR3 loop spans 16 amino acids. Trimming pared 5 bases from V and 3 bases from J, leaving 19 bases between. The CDR3 sequence: CASSTGTEGRDTEAFF. Here the CDR3 DNA reads TGTGCCAGCTCAACCGGGACGGAGGGGCGAGACACTGAAGCTTTCTTT. The entire variable domain, with the rest obtained from reference TRBV18 and TRBJ1-1, is as follows: NAGVMQNPRHLVRRRGQEARLRCSPMKGHSHVYWYRQLPEEGLKFMVYLQKENIIDESGMPKERFSAEFPKEGPSILRIQQVVRGDSAAYFCASSTGTEGRDTEAFFGQGTRLTVV.

This clonotype showed up many times. V is TRBV5-8 and J is TRBJ2-7; D possibly corresponds to TRBD2 (6 bases). V was cut by 4 bases and J by 5 bases, with 19 bases left in between. From germline, CDR1 is SGHTS and CDR2 YDEGEE. The CDR3 extends over 15 amino acids. The CDR3 sequence: CASSIDDGERDEQYV. Here the CDR3 DNA reads TGTGCCAGCAGCATCGACGACGGGGAGCGGGACGAGCAGTACGTC.

This clonotype showed up just a few times. The junction departs from germline at one end; a sequencing error may be responsible. This chain links TRBV12-3 or TRBV12-4 with TRBJ1-2; D gene ambiguous. The CDR3 runs to 10 residues. The CDR3 here is CASSSGFFLF. The CDR3 DNA reads as TGTGCCAGCAGTTCCGGGTTTTTCCTTTTC.

The table lists this clonotype with many counts. The chain is built from TRBV4-2 and TRBJ2-3, with TRBD2 identical over 11 bases. Germline CDR1 LGHNA, CDR2 YNFKEQ. CDR3 size: 16 residues. Trimming took 4 bases from V and 2 from J; bases not matched to a gene: 5. The CDR3 region has the DNA TGTGCCAGCAGCCTAGTAGCGGGGGGGCCCACAGATACGCAGTATTTT. Its protein is CASSLVAGGPTDTQYF.

The sample holds a few counts of this clonotype. This chain joins TRBV20-1 and TRBJ2-2; D not resolved. Trimming removed 0 bases from V and 6 bases from J, with 14 bases in between. The CDR3 has 15 amino acids. Germline V gene lookup returns CDR1 DFQATT and CDR2 SNEGSKA (reference sequence). This CDR3 is CSARDPNEFSGELFF. CDR3 DNA sequence: TGCAGTGCTAGAGATCCGAACGAATTCTCCGGGGAGCTGTTTTTT.

A few counts support this clonotype. The chain couples TRBV5-1 to TRBJ2-2; D is unclear. Germline V gene sequence: CDR1 SGHRS, CDR2 YFSETQ. The V end was cut by 0 bases, the J end by 5 bases, with 14 bases between. The CDR3 sequence is 16 residues long. The CDR3 protein is CASSLGSLDMTGELFF. In DNA form, the CDR3 reads TGCGCCAGCAGCTTGGGTTCCTTGGATATGACCGGGGAGCTGTTTTTT. The full variable domain, in which reference TRBV5-1 and TRBJ2-2 provide the parts outside the CDR3, is KAGVTQTPRYLIKTRGQQVTLSCSPISGHRSVSWYQQTPGQGLQFLFEYFSETQRNKGNFPGRFSGRQFSNSRSEMNVSTLELGDSALYLCASSLGSLDMTGELFFGEGSRLTVL.

The sample holds many counts of this clonotype. The V gene is TRBV7-6, the J gene TRBJ1-2, with 8 bases aligning to TRBD1. Germline lookup yields CDR1 SGHVS and CDR2 FNYEAQ. This CDR3 contains 17 residues. Germline trimming cut 1 base from V and 7 bases from J; bases unmatched to any gene: 14. As DNA, the CDR3 is TGTGCCAGCAGCTTAGGTGTCCAGGGGGCCGGGCCCTTTGGCTACACCTTC. As protein: CASSLGVQGAGPFGYTF.

V usage is TRBV5-6 and J usage is TRBJ2-7, with 7 bases that match TRBD1. The CDR3 runs 15 residues. The junction had 6 bases not matched to a gene; V was cut back by 0 bases and J by 3 bases. From germline, CDR1 is SGHDT and CDR2 YYEEEE. CDR3 region: CASSLAGGKFYEQYF. Here the CDR3 DNA reads TGTGCCAGCAGCTTGGCAGGGGGAAAATTCTACGAGCAGTACTTC.

The sample holds a few counts of this clonotype. The chain has TRBV12-3 or TRBV12-4 and TRBJ2-3, with 10 nucleotides matching TRBD1. This CDR3 is built from 16 residues. V shed 4 bases, J shed 4 bases, and the junction held 8 bases outside the gene matches. For the CDR3, the DNA is TGTGCCAGCAGTTATCCCGGGACAGGGGTGCCAGATACGCAGTATTTT. Translation gives CASSYPGTGVPDTQYF.

The rearrangement links TRBV6-6 to TRBJ1-1, with TRBD1 identical over 7 bases. The CDR3 consists of 15 residues. V shed 4 bases and J 7 bases; nucleotides not matched to a gene: 12. Per the germline V gene, CDR1 is MNHNY and CDR2 is SVGAGI (reference sequence). The CDR3 here is CASSCKRGPLGEAFF. The CDR3 DNA sequence: TGTGCCAGCAGTTGCAAGAGGGGGCCTTTGGGTGAAGCTTTCTTT.

This clonotype has a handful of counts. The chain recombines TRBV6-6 with TRBJ2-3; 7 bases align to TRBD1. The junction had 8 bases not matched to a gene; V was cut back by 6 bases and J by 5 bases. The germline V gene has CDR1 MNHNY and CDR2 SVGAGI (reference sequence). This CDR3 is built from 14 residues. This CDR3 is CASSPGTDKDTQYF. CDR3 sequence (DNA): TGTGCCAGCAGCCCCGGGACAGATAAAGATACGCAGTATTTT.

The chain links TRBV7-9 to TRBJ2-7; D not resolved. V was clipped by 5 bases and J by 5 bases, with 16 bases between them. Germline values: CDR1 SEHNR, CDR2 FQNEAQ (reference sequence). The CDR3 runs to 14 residues. CDR3 amino acids: CASSLPGPENEQYF. In DNA, the CDR3 is TGTGCCAGCAGCCTTCCGGGCCCCGAAAACGAGCAGTACTTC.

This clonotype was observed a single time. This sequence joins TRBV6-5 and TRBJ2-3; D possibly uses TRBD1 or TRBD2 (5 bases each). Trimming pared 0 bases from V and 1 base from J, leaving 17 bases between. This CDR3 comprises 18 residues. CDR1 MNHEY and CDR2 SVGAGI come from the germline V gene. The DNA of the CDR3 is TGTGCCAGCAGTTACTCAGGGTACGGAGAGGGGCGCACAGATACGCAGTATTTT. Protein product: CASSYSGYGEGRTDTQYF.

Details on this clonotype: Given a much more abundant clone one base away, this may be a read error. The chain couples TRBV6-5 to TRBJ2-1; D remains ambiguous. V lost 2 bases to trimming and J lost 5 bases, with 4 bases between them. The CDR3 sequence is 12 residues long. Germline CDR1 is MNHEY and CDR2 is SVGAGI. The CDR3 sequence: CASSYGHNEQFF. For the CDR3, the DNA is TGTGCCAGCAGTTACGGTCACAATGAGCAGTTCTTC.

This clonotype was found many times. This chain uses TRBV6-1 with TRBJ2-2; the D is unclear. Per germline, CDR1 MNHNS and CDR2 SASEGT. The CDR3 is 14 amino acids. Trimming left V 8 bases short and J 8 bases short, with 18 bases between. CDR3 protein: CASPPDVFLGELFF. In DNA form, the CDR3 reads TGTGCCAGCCCACCGGACGTCTTCCTAGGGGAGCTGTTTTTT.

Concerning this clonotype itself: At one end, the junction sequence differs from germline, possibly due to a read error. This sequence joins TRBV7-7 and TRBJ2-5; 11 bases are shared with TRBD2. The CDR3 contains 15 residues. CDR1 is SSHAT, CDR2 FNYEAQ, per germline (reference sequence). The CDR3 DNA reads TGTGCTAGCAGCTCGACTAGCGGGACACAAGAGACCCAGTACTTC. Translating it yields CASSSTSGTQETQYF.

The chain couples TRBV27 to TRBJ2-3; D might be TRBD1 (5 bases). Between the trimmed V and J ends, which lost 8 bases and 0 bases, there was a span of 18 bases. Germline values: CDR1 MNHEY, CDR2 SMNVEV (reference sequence). The CDR3 covers 16 residues. The CDR3 loop reads CASRPLRVSSTDTQYF. CDR3 DNA sequence: TGTGCCAGCCGCCCACTCAGGGTATCTAGCACAGATACGCAGTATTTT.

This clonotype was picked up many times. The rearrangement links TRBV11-2 to TRBJ2-5; 9 bases fit TRBD2. The CDR3 runs 16 residues. The trim removed 1 base at V and 2 bases at J, leaving 5 bases unmatched. Germline CDR1 SGHAT, CDR2 FQNNGV. The CDR3 bases are TGTGCCAGCAGCTTAGGCCTAGCGGGGAGGCAAGAGACCCAGTACTTC. This codes for CASSLGLAGRQETQYF.

The V call is TRBV19, the J call TRBJ1-1; the D gene is possibly TRBD1 (5 bases). The germline V gene has CDR1 LNHDA and CDR2 SQIVND (reference sequence). This CDR3 has 11 residues. The germline V and J ends were trimmed by 11 bases and 4 bases, with 11 bases remaining between them. The CDR3 DNA reads TGTGCCCTTATCCAGGGCACTGAAGCTTTCTTT. This encodes CALIQGTEAFF.

The V and J genes are TRBV27 and TRBJ1-1; TRBD1 might be the D (5 bases). Deletions cut 6 bases from V and 1 base from J, with 9 bases between. CDR1 is MNHEY and CDR2 is SMNVEV in the germline V gene (reference sequence). The CDR3 has 13 residues. The CDR3 here is CASSGGPNTEAFF. CDR3 in DNA: TGTGCCAGCAGCGGGGGACCGAACACTGAAGCTTTCTTT.

In this sample, this clonotype turned up a few times. The chain uses TRBV12-3 or TRBV12-4 and TRBJ2-3; D remains ambiguous. The V gene lost 2 bases and the J gene lost 2 bases, with 5 bases spanning the gap. The CDR3 runs to 13 residues. This CDR3 is CASSLQVTDTQYF. The CDR3 nucleotides read TGTGCCAGCAGTTTACAGGTCACAGATACGCAGTATTTT.

The V and J genes are TRBV7-2 and TRBJ2-1; no reliable D call. Germline V gene sequence: CDR1 SGHTA, CDR2 FQGNSA. This CDR3 contains 13 residues. Deletions cut 1 base from V and 4 bases from J, with 5 bases between. DNA for the CDR3: TGTGCCAGCAGCTTAGAACAGTACAATGAGCAGTTCTTC. Translated: CASSLEQYNEQFF.

There are many counts of this clonotype. This chain links TRBV7-9 with TRBJ1-1; 7 positions agree with TRBD1. The CDR3 is made up of 15 amino acids. The germline CDR1 and CDR2 sequences are SEHNR and FQNEAQ (reference sequence). Unmatched junction bases numbered 6, after V lost 5 bases and J lost 0 bases. The chain's CDR3 is CASSTGAPMNTEAFF. The CDR3 nucleotides read TGTGCCAGCAGCACAGGGGCGCCGATGAACACTGAAGCTTTCTTT.

The chain recombines TRBV4-1 with TRBJ1-1; unclear D gene. V lost 1 base, J lost 4 bases, and 10 bases lay in between. This CDR3 spans 14 amino acids. CDR1 and CDR2 from the germline V gene are MGHRA and YSYEKL. The CDR3 region is CASSQVEHGTEAFF. As DNA, the CDR3 is TGCGCCAGCAGCCAAGTGGAACACGGCACTGAAGCTTTCTTT.

This clonotype showed up just a few times. The chain uses TRBV10-3 and TRBJ2-3; 10 bases are a match to TRBD2. Germline CDR1 and CDR2: ENHRY and SYGVKD. This CDR3 is built from 15 residues. Trimming cost V 2 bases and J 5 bases; bases outside gene matches: 4. The CDR3 protein is CAISESGGAGDTQYF. CDR3 sequence (DNA): TGTGCCATCAGTGAGAGCGGGGGGGCGGGAGATACGCAGTATTTT.

This clonotype has only a few counts. The V call is TRBV4-2, the J call TRBJ2-4; D not resolved. Per the germline V gene, CDR1 is LGHNA and CDR2 is YNFKEQ. CDR3 length: 16 residues. With 0 bases removed from V and 0 bases from J, the gap between germline ends came to 9 bases. CDR3 nucleotides: TGTGCCAGCAGCCAAGATGTTTTGATAGCCAAAAACATTCAGTACTTC. It yields the protein CASSQDVLIAKNIQYF.

Comment on this clonotype: This may be a read error, as it is one base from a much larger clone. This rearrangement joins TRBV6-6 to TRBJ1-5, with TRBD1 matching over 9 bases. Losses at the gene ends were 7 bases for V and 1 base for J; bases not matched to a gene: 2. The CDR3 consists of 14 residues. Per germline, CDR1 MNHNY and CDR2 SVGAGI (reference sequence). The CDR3: CASKGTGSNQPQHF. CDR3 in DNA: TGTGCCAGCAAAGGGACAGGGAGCAATCAGCCCCAGCATTTT.

The V gene is TRBV6-2 or TRBV6-3, the J gene TRBJ2-3; 12 nucleotides align to TRBD2. Germline V gene lookup returns CDR1 MNHEY and CDR2 SVGEGT. With 2 bases clipped from V and 5 bases from J, the junction kept 11 bases outside the gene matches. The CDR3 length is 18 residues. CDR3 DNA: TGTGCCAGCAGTTACCCGCCTAGCGGGGGGGTATGGGAAGATACGCAGTATTTT. Residues: CASSYPPSGGVWEDTQYF.

The chain is built from TRBV5-6 and TRBJ1-1; D ambiguous. Per germline, CDR1 SGHDT and CDR2 YYEEEE. The germline V and J ends were trimmed by 3 bases and 2 bases, with 8 bases remaining between them. The CDR3 extends over 13 amino acids. Here the CDR3 DNA reads TGTGCCAGCAGCTCGTGGACCAACACTGAAGCTTTCTTT. It encodes CASSSWTNTEAFF.

This clonotype was observed a handful of times. This chain connects TRBV7-8 to TRBJ1-1; a weak D match, TRBD1 (5 bases). The CDR3 has 16 residues. Germline values: CDR1 SGHVS, CDR2 FQNEAQ. V was clipped by 1 base and J by 6 bases, with 18 bases between them. The CDR3 DNA reads as TGTGCCAGCAGCTTAGAGAGGACCGGGCGGGGGGCTGAAGCTTTCTTT. This translates into CASSLERTGRGAEAFF.

The chain recombines TRBV29-1 with TRBJ2-7; D possibly corresponds to TRBD1 (6 bases). Germline assignment: CDR1 SQVTM and CDR2 ANQGSEA. The CDR3 runs to 15 residues. The V gene lost 5 bases and the J gene lost 4 bases, with 21 bases spanning the gap. CDR3 DNA sequence: TGCAGCGTTCAACACAGGGCCCTAGATAGGTACGAGCAGTACTTC. It yields the protein CSVQHRALDRYEQYF.